These 13 T cell receptor beta chains originate from one sample sequenced in a study of blood T cell repertoires in COVID-19. Some clones are missing from TCRdb's copy, which holds only in-frame ones; the method was immunoSEQ multiplex PCR. The profile shows roughly 80,000 clones, 75% to 90% of them singletons. What was sequenced was peripheral blood. These receptors were obtained from a man aged 50-60 years with active COVID-19.

The chain joins TRBV2 to TRBJ1-2, with 9 bases fitting TRBD1. Germline V gene data show CDR1 as SNHLY and CDR2 as FYNNEI. This CDR3 is 14 amino acids long. The junction had 11 bases not matched to a gene; V was cut back by 10 bases and J by 5 bases. CDR3 DNA sequence: TGTGCCAACGCCCTCCGACAGGGGGTATATGGCTACACCTTC. Amino acid sequence: CANALRQGVYGYTF.

The rearrangement uses TRBV27 and TRBJ2-5; 10 bases are a match to TRBD2. The CDR3 totals 17 residues. Germline V CDR1 and CDR2: MNHEY, SMNVEV (reference sequence). V lost 5 bases to trimming and J lost 0 bases; unmatched junction nucleotides: 9. The DNA for the CDR3 is TGTGCCAGCAGTATCAGGACTAGCGGAGGGTACCAAGAGACCCAGTACTTC. It is translated as CASSIRTSGGYQETQYF.

The rearrangement joins TRBV28 to TRBJ1-1; D is possibly TRBD1 (5 bases). In germline, CDR1 is MDHEN, CDR2 SYDVKM. V lost 8 bases to trimming and J lost 7 bases, with 14 bases between them. The CDR3 length is 12 residues. Here the CDR3 reads CASFRVGLEAFF. In nucleotides, the CDR3 is TGTGCCAGCTTCCGAGTGGGGCTTGAAGCTTTCTTT.

This clone came up many times. V usage is TRBV25-1 and J usage is TRBJ2-7, with 8 bases aligning to TRBD1. Germline values: CDR1 MGHDK, CDR2 SYGVNS. This CDR3 contains 14 residues. The V gene end was trimmed by 10 bases and the J gene end by 4 bases; junction bases not matched to a gene: 12. The CDR3 here is CATSDSQGAYEQYF. CDR3 DNA sequence: TGTGCCACCTCCGATTCTCAGGGGGCTTACGAGCAGTACTTC.

The CDR3 region has the DNA TGTGCCAGCAGCCCACAGGAGCGCGGGGCTGAAGCTTTCTTT. It specifies CASSPQERGAEAFF. The chain employs TRBV7-3 and TRBJ1-1; D is possibly TRBD1 (5 bases). The germline V gene has CDR1 SGHTA and CDR2 FQGTGA. The CDR3 runs to 14 residues. V lost 5 bases and J 6 bases, leaving 16 bases between the germline ends.

V gene TRBV4-3 combines with J gene TRBJ1-2; D is unclear. The CDR3 spans 15 residues. Germline CDR1 and CDR2: LGHNA and YSLEER. The V end lost 1 base, the J end lost 1 base, and 10 bases lay between the germline ends. The CDR3 reads CASSQGTTLNYGYTF. CDR3 DNA: TGCGCCAGCAGCCAAGGAACTACACTTAACTATGGCTACACCTTC.

J is TRBJ2-1 and V is TRBV4-1, with D possibly TRBD2 on 5 matching bases. Germline V gene sequence: CDR1 MGHRA, CDR2 YSYEKL. The V gene lost 5 bases and the J gene lost 1 base, with 12 bases spanning the gap. The length of the CDR3 is 15 residues. CDR3 protein: CASSREFLSYNEQFF. The CDR3 DNA reads TGCGCCAGCAGCAGGGAGTTCTTGTCCTACAATGAGCAGTTCTTC.

The chain recombines TRBV9 with TRBJ1-2; the match to TRBD1 covers 11 bases. The CDR3 contains 15 residues. J was trimmed by 1 base and V by 3 bases; bases with no gene match: 2. Germline CDR1 is SGDLS and CDR2 is YYNGEE. The chain's CDR3 is CASSAGTGGNYGYTF. CDR3 bases: TGTGCCAGCAGCGCTGGGACAGGGGGTAACTATGGCTACACCTTC.

This chain uses TRBV5-4 with TRBJ2-7, with D possibly being TRBD2 (5 bases). Trimming pared 2 bases from V and 0 bases from J, leaving 6 bases between. CDR1 and CDR2 (germline): SGHNT, YYREEE (reference sequence). The CDR3 runs to 13 residues. The CDR3 bases are TGTGCCAGCAGCTTAGCGGTCTCCTACGAGCAGTACTTC. Encoded protein: CASSLAVSYEQYF.

The chain is built from TRBV7-2 and TRBJ2-1, with 10 bases matching TRBD2. Germline V gene sequence: CDR1 SGHTA, CDR2 FQGNSA. Unmatched junction bases numbered 10, after V lost 1 base and J lost 13 bases. The CDR3 totals 15 residues. CDR3 nucleotide sequence: TGTGCCAGCAGCTTAGGAAGCCATCTAGCGGGGGCACAGTTCTTC. Amino acid sequence: CASSLGSHLAGAQFF.

The V gene is TRBV7-3, the J gene TRBJ2-7, with D unresolved. Looked up from germline, CDR1 is SGHTA and CDR2 is FQGTGA. The CDR3 loop spans 15 amino acids. The germline V and J ends were trimmed by 11 bases and 1 base, with 21 bases remaining between them. CDR3 in amino acids: CAAIRLGALSYEQYF. In DNA, the CDR3 is TGTGCCGCAATAAGGCTAGGAGCATTATCCTACGAGCAGTACTTC.

The chain has TRBV21-1 and TRBJ2-3; TRBD1 was called by the table and not checked on the DNA. TRBV21-1 corresponds to a pseudogene. The CDR3 length is 14 residues. The CDR3 loop is CASSRDNLGDTQYF. CDR3 in DNA: TGTGCCAGCAGCAGGGACAACCTCGGGGATACGCAGTATTTT.

The chain combines TRBV7-2 with TRBJ1-1; TRBD1 aligns across 9 bases. Germline CDR1 SGHTA, CDR2 FQGNSA. Trimming at V came to 4 bases and at J to 3 bases, leaving 9 bases not matched to a gene. The CDR3 spans 16 residues. The CDR3 sequence is CASSSYPRTGDTEAFF. The CDR3 DNA follows: TGTGCCAGCAGCTCTTACCCCCGGACAGGGGACACTGAAGCTTTCTTT.